Reported below is one T cell receptor (beta chain). The data derive from a study of blood T cell repertoires in COVID-19. Authors' analysis steps: Researchers report that nucleated cell counts were estimated from reference gene primer amplification. Profiling relied on immunoSEQ multiplex PCR, and the TCRdb table lists in-frame clones only, not all of them. For V, J and clone size, that table is used; D and trimming come from the DNA. The data hold about 100,000 clones, with roughly 85% observed a single time. This CDR3 is built from 15 residues. The V end was cut by 4 bases, the J end by 2 bases, with 14 bases between. Germline CDR1 LNHDA, CDR2 SQIVND (reference sequence).

Sequencing was done on a sample of peripheral blood. The chain has TRBV19 and TRBJ2-5, with D tentatively TRBD1 (6 bases). The sequence derives from a woman in her 70s with active or convalescent COVID-19. CDR3 bases: TGTGCCAGTAGTAGATACGGGACACCTCAAGAGACCCAGTACTTC. Translation gives CASSRYGTPQETQYF.